This entry describes one TCR beta chain. The source of the sample is a study of blood T cell repertoires in COVID-19. Whole-study context: Spain, Italy and the United States supplied samples that represented acute and convalescent COVID-19. PBMCs, B-cell-depleted T cells, or T cells provided the cDNA or gDNA that made up the material.

Original processing methods: Estimation of nucleated cell counts relied on the amplification of reference gene primers. TCRdb's table, derived via immunoSEQ multiplex PCR, lists solely in-frame clones and lacks some. For V, J and clone size, that table is used; D and trimming come from the DNA. The sample holds approximately 300,000 clones, more than 80% seen once. V gave up 2 bases and J gave up 0 bases; unmatched junction bases: 1. Germline V gives CDR1 KGHSH, CDR2 LQKENI. There are 14 residues in the CDR3. Seattle's cohort entered during active infection and was followed longitudinally. Material for sequencing was peripheral blood. The V gene is TRBV18, the J gene TRBJ2-7; TRBD1 agrees at 7 bases. The sequence came from a woman aged 25-40 years with COVID-19, enrolled during active disease. CDR3 residues: CASSPGDSSYEQYF. The CDR3 coding sequence is TGTGCCAGCTCACCAGGGGACAGCTCCTACGAGCAGTACTTC.